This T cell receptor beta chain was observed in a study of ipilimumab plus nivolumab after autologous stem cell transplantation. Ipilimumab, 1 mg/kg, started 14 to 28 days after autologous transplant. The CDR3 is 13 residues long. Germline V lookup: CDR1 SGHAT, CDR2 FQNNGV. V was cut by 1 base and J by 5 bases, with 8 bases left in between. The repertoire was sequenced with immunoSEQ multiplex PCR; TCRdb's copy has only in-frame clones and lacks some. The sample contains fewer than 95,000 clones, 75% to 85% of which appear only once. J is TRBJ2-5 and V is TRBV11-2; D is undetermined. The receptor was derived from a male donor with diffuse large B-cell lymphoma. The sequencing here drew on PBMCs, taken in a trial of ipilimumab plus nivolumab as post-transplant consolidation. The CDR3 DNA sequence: TGTGCCAGCAGCTTAGGTTCGTCGGAGACCCAGTACTTC. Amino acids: CASSLGSSETQYF. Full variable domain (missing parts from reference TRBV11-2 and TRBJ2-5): EAGVAQSPRYKIIEKRQSVAFWCNPISGHATLYWYQQILGQGPKLLIQFQNNGVVDDSQLPKDRFSAERLKGVDSTLKIQPAKLEDSAVYLCASSLGSSETQYFGPGTRLLVL.